This is a list of T cell receptor beta chains from one sample in a study of CD8+ T cells in alopecia areata. Measured with immunoSEQ multiplex PCR; TCRdb has only the in-frame clones, and not every one. The sample lists about 97,000 clones, 41% occurring once. The specimen was CD4+ T cells sorted from blood. These receptors were collected from a human donor with alopecia areata. CDR3s include the opening cysteine and the closing phenylalanine or tryptophan. D genes are given only for firm matches. A clone size is listed for some rows: how often the clone was seen (once, few, many), or a class if it is expanded.

>TRBJ2-1|few|TRBV11-1|NA
CASSLSGTFSNPPFF
TGTGCCAGCAGCTTATCCGGGACTTTCTCTAACCCTCCGTTCTTC
>TRBJ2-1|NA|TRBV4-2|TRBD1
CASSLKPGQSHHEQFF
TGTGCCAGCAGCCTGAAGCCGGGACAGTCTCACCATGAGCAGTTCTTC
>TRBJ2-6|NA|TRBV11-2|TRBD1
CASSRTGGAGANVLTF
TGTGCCAGCAGCAGAACAGGGGGCGCTGGGGCCAACGTCCTGACTTTC
>TRBJ1-5|NA|TRBV4-2|TRBD1
CASSRGQGEGVNQPQHF
TGTGCCAGCAGCCGGGGACAGGGAGAAGGTGTGAATCAGCCCCAGCATTTT
>TRBJ2-7|few|TRBV6-5|TRBD2
CASSPLAGSYEQYF
TGTGCCAGCAGTCCACTAGCGGGCTCCTACGAGCAGTACTTC
>TRBJ2-3|NA|TRBV5-1|NA
CASSFLQGRKTDTQYF
TGCGCCAGCAGCTTCCTCCAGGGACGTAAGACAGATACGCAGTATTTT
>TRBJ2-1|NA|TRBV5-6|TRBD2
CASSPGLAAYNEQFF
TGTGCCAGCAGCCCGGGACTAGCGGCCTACAATGAGCAGTTCTTC
>TRBJ2-3|NA|TRBV5-6|NA
CASSNRVFADTQYF
TGTGCCAGCAGCAACAGGGTATTCGCAGATACGCAGTATTTT
>TRBJ2-2|few|TRBV2|NA
CASSVLGTGELFF
TGTGCCAGCAGTGTCTTAGGCACCGGGGAGCTGTTTTTT
>TRBJ2-5|NA|TRBV7-9|NA
CASRPSVKGGQETQYF
TGTGCCAGCCGACCCAGCGTAAAGGGGGGACAAGAGACCCAGTACTTC
>TRBJ2-1|NA|TRBV6-5|NA
CASSYRTHYNEQFF
TGTGCCAGCAGTTATAGGACCCATTACAATGAGCAGTTCTTC
>TRBJ2-7|few|TRBV5-6|NA
CASSAGLGYEQYF
TGTGCCAGCAGCGCCGGACTCGGCTACGAGCAGTACTTC
>TRBJ2-1|NA|TRBV7-2|NA
CASRQSLTGNSYNEQFF
TGTGCCAGCAGGCAAAGCTTGACCGGGAACTCCTACAATGAGCAGTTCTTC
>TRBJ2-7|few|TRBV25-1|NA
CASTGGASYEQYF
TGTGCCAGCACGGGCGGCGCCTCCTACGAGCAGTACTTC
>TRBJ2-1|NA|TRBV6-1|TRBD2
CASSGLAGGHNEQFF
TGTGCCAGCAGTGGACTAGCGGGAGGCCACAATGAGCAGTTCTTC
>TRBJ2-7|NA|TRBV29-1|TRBD1
CSVGQGFDEQYF
TGCAGCGTTGGACAGGGGTTCGACGAGCAGTACTTC
>TRBJ2-7|NA|TRBV5-4|NA
CASSLGPGLAYEQYF
TGTGCCAGCAGCTTAGGACCGGGACTCGCCTACGAGCAGTACTTC
>TRBJ2-1|NA|TRBV29-1|NA
CSVRPKTRPSYNEQFF
TGCAGCGTTCGCCCCAAAACTAGACCCTCCTACAATGAGCAGTTCTTC
>TRBJ2-5|few|TRBV6-6|NA
CASSYSSRAVQETQYF
TGTGCCAGCAGTTACTCGAGTCGAGCGGTCCAAGAGACCCAGTACTTC